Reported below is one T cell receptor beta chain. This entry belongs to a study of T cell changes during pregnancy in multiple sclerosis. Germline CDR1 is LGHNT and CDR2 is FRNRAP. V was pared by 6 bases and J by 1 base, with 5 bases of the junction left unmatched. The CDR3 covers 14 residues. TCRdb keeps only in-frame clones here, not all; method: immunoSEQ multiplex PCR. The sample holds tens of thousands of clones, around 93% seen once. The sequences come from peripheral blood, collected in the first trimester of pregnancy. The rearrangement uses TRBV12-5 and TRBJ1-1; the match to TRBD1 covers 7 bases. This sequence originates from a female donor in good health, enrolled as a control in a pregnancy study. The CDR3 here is CASGPGQTNTEAFF. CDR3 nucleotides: TGTGCTAGTGGCCCGGGACAGACGAACACTGAAGCTTTCTTT.